What follows describes a single T cell receptor beta chain. This sample was included in a study of T-cell memory formation after mild COVID-19. Study at large: In these data, TCR clusters were largely donor specific.

A single record per CDR3 protein comes from TCRdb applying MiXCR to the 5' RACE reads. The repertoire holds 280,000 or so distinct CDR3 sequences, roughly 18% seen once, with more than 20% in the top ten. Trimming cost V 4 bases and J 4 bases, with 10 bases left between them. This CDR3 contains 13 residues. Germline values: CDR1 SNHLY, CDR2 FYNNEI. The chain carries TRBV2 and TRBJ1-1, with unresolved D. The receptor's source is a man aged 18 to 29 who had mild COVID-19 (a few samples of this study predate the infection). Cell type and time point are not known. The sample taken for sequencing was PBMCs or a T cell subset sorted from them (not recorded which). The CDR3 spells CASSVMGSTEAFF. The CDR3 DNA sequence: TGTGCCAGCAGTGTGATGGGAAGCACTGAAGCTTTCTTT.